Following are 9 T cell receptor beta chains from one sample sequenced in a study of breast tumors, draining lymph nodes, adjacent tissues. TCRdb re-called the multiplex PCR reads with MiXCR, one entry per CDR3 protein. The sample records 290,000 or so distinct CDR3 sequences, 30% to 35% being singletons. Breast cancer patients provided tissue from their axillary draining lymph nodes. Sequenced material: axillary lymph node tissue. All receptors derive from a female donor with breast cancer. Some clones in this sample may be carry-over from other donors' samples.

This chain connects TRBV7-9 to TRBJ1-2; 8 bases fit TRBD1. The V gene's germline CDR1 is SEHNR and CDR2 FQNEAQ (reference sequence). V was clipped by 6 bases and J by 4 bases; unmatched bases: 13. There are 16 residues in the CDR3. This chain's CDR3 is CASSPNPQGACYGYTF. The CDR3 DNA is TGTGCCAGCAGTCCTAATCCCCAGGGGGCGTGCTATGGCTACACCTTC.

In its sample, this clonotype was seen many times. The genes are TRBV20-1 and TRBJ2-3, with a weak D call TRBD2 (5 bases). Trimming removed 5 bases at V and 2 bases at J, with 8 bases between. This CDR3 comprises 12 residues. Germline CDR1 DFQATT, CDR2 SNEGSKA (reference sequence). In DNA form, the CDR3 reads TGCAGTGCTCGGGATACCACAGATACGCAGTATTTT. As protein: CSARDTTDTQYF.

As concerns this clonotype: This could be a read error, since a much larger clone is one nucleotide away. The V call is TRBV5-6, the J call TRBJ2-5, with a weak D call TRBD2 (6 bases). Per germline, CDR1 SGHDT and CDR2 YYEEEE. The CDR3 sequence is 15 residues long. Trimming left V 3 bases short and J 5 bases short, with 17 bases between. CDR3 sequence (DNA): TGTGCCAGCAGCTCCGGCCTAACGGAGGGGGAGACCCAGTACTTC. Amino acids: CASSSGLTEGETQYF.

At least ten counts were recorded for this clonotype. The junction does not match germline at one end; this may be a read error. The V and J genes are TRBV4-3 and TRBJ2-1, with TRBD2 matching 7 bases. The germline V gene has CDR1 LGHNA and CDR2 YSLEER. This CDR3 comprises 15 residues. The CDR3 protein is CANSQEGGRDNEQFF. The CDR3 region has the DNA TGCGCCAACAGCCAAGAGGGAGGGAGGGATAATGAGCAGTTCTTC.

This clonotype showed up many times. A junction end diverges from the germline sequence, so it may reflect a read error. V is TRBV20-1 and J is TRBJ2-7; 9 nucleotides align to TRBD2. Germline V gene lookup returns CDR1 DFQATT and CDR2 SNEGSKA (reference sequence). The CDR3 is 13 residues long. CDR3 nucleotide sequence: TGCAGTGCTCTTAGCGGGAGTACCGACGAGCGGTACTTC. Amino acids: CSALSGSTDERYF.

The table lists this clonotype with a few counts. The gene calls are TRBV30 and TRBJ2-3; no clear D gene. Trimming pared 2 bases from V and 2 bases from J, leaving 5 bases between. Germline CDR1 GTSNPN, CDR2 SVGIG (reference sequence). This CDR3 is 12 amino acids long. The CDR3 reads CAWSTTTDTQYF. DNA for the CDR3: TGTGCCTGGAGTACGACCACAGATACGCAGTATTTT.

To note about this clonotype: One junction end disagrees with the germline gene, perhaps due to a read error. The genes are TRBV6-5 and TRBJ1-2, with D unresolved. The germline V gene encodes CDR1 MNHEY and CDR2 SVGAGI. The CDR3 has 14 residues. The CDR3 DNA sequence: TGTGCCAGCAGTCACTCCCAGTCTAACTATGGCTACACCTTC. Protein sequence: CASSHSQSNYGYTF.

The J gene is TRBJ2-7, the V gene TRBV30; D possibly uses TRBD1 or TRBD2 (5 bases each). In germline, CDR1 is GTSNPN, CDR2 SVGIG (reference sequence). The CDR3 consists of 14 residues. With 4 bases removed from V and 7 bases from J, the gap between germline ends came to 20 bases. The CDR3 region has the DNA TGTGCCTGGACATCCGGGCCCCGTGAGGGGGAGCAGTACTTC. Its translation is CAWTSGPREGEQYF.

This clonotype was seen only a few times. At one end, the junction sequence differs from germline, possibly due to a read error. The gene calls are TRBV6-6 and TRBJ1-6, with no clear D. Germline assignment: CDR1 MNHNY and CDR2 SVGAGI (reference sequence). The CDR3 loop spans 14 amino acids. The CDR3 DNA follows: TGTGCCAGCAGTCACTCTGATACGGATTCACCCCTCCACTTT. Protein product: CASSHSDTDSPLHF.